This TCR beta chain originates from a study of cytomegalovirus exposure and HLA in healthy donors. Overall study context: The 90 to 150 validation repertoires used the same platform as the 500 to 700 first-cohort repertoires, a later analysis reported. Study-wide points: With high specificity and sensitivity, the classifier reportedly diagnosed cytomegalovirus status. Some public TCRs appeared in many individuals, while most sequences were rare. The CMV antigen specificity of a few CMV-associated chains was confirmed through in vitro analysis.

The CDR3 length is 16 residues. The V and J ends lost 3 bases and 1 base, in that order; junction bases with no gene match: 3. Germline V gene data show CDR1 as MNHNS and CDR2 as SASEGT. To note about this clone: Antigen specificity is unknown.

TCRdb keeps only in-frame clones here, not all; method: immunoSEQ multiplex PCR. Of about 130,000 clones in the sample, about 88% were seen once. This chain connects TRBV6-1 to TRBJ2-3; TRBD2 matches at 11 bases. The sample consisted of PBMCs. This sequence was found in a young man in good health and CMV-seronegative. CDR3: CASSDVGLAGTDTQYF. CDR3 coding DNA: TGTGCCAGCAGTGATGTGGGACTAGCGGGCACAGATACGCAGTATTTT.